This T cell receptor (beta chain) came from a study of identifying expanded T cells in peripheral blood. Findings of the study overall: Differentially abundant clones: roughly 1.3 between replicates, 16.4 at approximately 14 days, around 19 at four. Variance in clone template counts between roughly two-week samples significantly increased with total template count across all healthy donors.

The CDR3 extends over 16 amino acids. Unmatched junction bases numbered 9, after V lost 5 bases and J lost 0 bases. CDR1 and CDR2 (germline): SGDLS, YYNGEE. For this clone: Antigen: not known.

TCRdb's table, derived via immunoSEQ multiplex PCR, lists solely in-frame clones and lacks some. The data show some 65,000 clones, about four fifths seen once. This TCR derives from a person aged 18 to 70 in good health. The rearrangement joins TRBV9 to TRBJ2-3, with 7 bases lining up with TRBD1. Specimen: blood. The CDR3 nucleotides read TGTGCCAGCAGTCTTTGGACAGGATCTAGCACAGATACGCAGTATTTT. It encodes CASSLWTGSSTDTQYF.